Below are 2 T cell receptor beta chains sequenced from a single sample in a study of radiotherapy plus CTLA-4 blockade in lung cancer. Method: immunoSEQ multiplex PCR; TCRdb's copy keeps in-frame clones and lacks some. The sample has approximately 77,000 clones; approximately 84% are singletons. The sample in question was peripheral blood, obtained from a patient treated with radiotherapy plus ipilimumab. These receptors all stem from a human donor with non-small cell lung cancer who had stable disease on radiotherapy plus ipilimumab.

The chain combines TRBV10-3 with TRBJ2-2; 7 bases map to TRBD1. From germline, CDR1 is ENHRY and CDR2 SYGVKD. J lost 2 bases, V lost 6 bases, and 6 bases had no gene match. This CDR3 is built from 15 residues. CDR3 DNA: TGTGCCATCAGAGCCGGGACAGACAACACCGGGGAGCTGTTTTTT. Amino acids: CAIRAGTDNTGELFF.

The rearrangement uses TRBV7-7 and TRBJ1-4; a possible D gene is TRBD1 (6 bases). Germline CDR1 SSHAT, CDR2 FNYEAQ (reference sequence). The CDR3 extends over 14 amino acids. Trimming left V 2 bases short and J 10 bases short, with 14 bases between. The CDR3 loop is CASSLQQGAGKLFF. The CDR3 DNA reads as TGTGCCAGCAGCTTACAACAGGGCGCCGGAAAACTGTTTTTT. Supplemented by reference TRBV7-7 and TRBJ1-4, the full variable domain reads GAGVSQSPRYKVTKRGQDVTLRCDPISSHATLYWYQQALGQGPEFLTYFNYEAQPDKSGLPSDRFSAERPEGSISTLTIQRTEQRDSAMYRCASSLQQGAGKLFFGSGTQLSVL.